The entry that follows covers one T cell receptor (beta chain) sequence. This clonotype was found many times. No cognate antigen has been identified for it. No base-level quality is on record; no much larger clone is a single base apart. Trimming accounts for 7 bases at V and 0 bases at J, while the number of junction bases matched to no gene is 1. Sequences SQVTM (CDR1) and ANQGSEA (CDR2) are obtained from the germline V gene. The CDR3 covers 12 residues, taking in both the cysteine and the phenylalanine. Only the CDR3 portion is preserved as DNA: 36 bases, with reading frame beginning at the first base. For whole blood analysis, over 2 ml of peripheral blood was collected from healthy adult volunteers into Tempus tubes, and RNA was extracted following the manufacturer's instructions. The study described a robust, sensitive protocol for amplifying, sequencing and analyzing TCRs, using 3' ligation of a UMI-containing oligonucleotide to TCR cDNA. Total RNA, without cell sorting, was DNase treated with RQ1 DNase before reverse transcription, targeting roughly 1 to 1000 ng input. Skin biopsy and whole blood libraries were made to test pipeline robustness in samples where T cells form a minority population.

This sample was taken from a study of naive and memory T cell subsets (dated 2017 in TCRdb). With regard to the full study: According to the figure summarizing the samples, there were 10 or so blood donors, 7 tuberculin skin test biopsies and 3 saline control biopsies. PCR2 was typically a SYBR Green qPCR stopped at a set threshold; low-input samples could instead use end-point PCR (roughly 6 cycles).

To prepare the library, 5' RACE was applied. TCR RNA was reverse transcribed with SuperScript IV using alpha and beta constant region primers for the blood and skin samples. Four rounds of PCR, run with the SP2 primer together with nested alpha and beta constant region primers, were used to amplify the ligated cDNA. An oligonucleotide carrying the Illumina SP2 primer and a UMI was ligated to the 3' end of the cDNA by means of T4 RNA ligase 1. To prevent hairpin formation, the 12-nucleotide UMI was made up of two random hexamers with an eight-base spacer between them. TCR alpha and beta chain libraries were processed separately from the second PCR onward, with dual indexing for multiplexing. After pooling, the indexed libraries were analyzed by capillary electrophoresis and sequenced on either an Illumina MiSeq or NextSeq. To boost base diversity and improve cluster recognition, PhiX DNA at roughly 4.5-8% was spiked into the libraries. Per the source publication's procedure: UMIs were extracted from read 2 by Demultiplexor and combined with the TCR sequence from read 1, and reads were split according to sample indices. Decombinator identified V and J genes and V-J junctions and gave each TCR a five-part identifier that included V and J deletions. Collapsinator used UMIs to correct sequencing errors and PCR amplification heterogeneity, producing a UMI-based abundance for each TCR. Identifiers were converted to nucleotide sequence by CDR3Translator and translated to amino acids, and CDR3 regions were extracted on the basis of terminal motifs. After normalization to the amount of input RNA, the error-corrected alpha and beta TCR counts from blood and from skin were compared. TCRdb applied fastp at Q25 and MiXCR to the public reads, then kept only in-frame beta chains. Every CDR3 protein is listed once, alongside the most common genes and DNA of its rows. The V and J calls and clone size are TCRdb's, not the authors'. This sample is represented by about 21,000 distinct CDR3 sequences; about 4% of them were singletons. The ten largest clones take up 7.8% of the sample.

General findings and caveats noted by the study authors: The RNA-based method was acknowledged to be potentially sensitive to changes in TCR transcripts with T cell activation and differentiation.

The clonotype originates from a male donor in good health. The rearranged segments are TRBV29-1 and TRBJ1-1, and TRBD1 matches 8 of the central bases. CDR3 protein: CSGTGMNTEAFF. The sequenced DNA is TGCAGCGGGACAGGGATGAACACTGAAGCTTTCTTT.